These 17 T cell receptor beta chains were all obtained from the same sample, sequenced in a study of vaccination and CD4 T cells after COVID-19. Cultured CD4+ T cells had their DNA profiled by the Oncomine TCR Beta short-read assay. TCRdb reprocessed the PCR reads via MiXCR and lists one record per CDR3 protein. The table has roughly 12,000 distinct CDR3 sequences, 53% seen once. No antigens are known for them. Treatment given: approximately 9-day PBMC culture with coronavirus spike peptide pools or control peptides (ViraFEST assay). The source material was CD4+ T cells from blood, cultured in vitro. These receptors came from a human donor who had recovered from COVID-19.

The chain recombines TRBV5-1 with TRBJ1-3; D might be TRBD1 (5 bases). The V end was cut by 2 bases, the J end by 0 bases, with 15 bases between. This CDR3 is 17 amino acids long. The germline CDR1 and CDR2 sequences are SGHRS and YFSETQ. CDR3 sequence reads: CASSFGSAQASGNTIYF. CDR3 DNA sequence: TGCGCCAGCAGCTTCGGGTCTGCACAGGCCTCTGGAAACACCATATATTTT.

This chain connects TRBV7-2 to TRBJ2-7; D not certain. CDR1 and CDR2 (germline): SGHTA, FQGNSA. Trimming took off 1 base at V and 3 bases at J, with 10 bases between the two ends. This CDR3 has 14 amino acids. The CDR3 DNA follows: TGTGCCAGCAGCTTAGGTGGTCTGAACTACGAGCAGTACTTC. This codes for CASSLGGLNYEQYF.

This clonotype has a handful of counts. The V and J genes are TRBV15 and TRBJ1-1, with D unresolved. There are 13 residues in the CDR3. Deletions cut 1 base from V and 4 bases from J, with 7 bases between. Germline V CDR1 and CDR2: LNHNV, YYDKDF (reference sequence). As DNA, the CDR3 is TGTGCCACCAGCAGAGTCGTCGGCACTGAAGCTTTCTTT. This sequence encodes CATSRVVGTEAFF.

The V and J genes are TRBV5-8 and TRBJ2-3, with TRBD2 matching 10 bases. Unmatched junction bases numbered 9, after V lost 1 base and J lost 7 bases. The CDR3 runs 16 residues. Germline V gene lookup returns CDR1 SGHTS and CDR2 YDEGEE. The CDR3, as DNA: TGTGCCAGCAGCTTGTCCAGCGGGGGGGCAGTGCATACGCAGTATTTT. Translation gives CASSLSSGGAVHTQYF.

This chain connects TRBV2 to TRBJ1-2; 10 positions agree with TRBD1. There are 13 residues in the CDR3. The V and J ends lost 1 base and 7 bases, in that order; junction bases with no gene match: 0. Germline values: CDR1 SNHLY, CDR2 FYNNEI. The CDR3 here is CASSEGTGGGYTF. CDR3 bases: TGTGCCAGCAGTGAAGGGACAGGGGGTGGCTACACCTTC.

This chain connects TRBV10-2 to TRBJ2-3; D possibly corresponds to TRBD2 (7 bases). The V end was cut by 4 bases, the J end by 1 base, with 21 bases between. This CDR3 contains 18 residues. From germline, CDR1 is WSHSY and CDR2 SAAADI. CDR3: CASSGLGGAWTGTDTQYF. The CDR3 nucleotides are TGCGCCAGCAGTGGTCTGGGAGGGGCTTGGACAGGCACAGATACGCAGTATTTT.

In DNA, the CDR3 is TGTGCCAGCAGTTTAATTGGGGGATCCACGAAAGAGACCCAGTACTTC. This sequence encodes CASSLIGGSTKETQYF. The chain couples TRBV28 to TRBJ2-5; possibly TRBD1 or TRBD2 for D (5 bases each). Germline V CDR1 and CDR2: MDHEN, SYDVKM. The CDR3 has 16 residues. The V gene lost 2 bases and the J gene lost 3 bases, with 16 bases spanning the gap.

The CDR3 spells CASSAGTQETQYF. The DNA for the CDR3 is TGTGCCAGCAGCGCAGGGACCCAAGAGACCCAGTACTTC. The V call is TRBV7-7, the J call TRBJ2-5; tentatively, D is TRBD1 or TRBD2 (5 bases each). Germline V CDR1 and CDR2: SSHAT, FNYEAQ (reference sequence). The V end lost 5 bases, the J end lost 1 base, and 8 bases lay between the germline ends. The CDR3 contains 13 residues.

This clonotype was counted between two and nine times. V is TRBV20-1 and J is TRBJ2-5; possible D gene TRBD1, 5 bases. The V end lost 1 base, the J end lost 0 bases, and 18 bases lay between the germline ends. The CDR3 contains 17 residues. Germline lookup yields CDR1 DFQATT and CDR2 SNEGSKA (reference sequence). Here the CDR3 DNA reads TGCAGTGCTAGAGGTCGACGGGCCAAGGGGCACCAAGAGACCCAGTACTTC. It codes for CSARGRRAKGHQETQYF.

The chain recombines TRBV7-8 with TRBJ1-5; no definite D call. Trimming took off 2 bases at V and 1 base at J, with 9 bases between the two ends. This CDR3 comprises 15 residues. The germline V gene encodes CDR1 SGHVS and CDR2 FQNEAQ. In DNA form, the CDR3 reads TGTGCCAGCAGCTTAAATGGCAGGAGCAATCAGCCCCAGCATTTT. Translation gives CASSLNGRSNQPQHF.

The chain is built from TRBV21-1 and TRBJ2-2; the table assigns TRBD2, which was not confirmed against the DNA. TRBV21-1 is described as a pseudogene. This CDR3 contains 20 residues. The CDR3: CASSKGTGKTGGKNTGELFF. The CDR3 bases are TGTGCCAGCAGCAAAGGGACTGGGAAAACGGGCGGGAAGAACACCGGGGAGCTGTTTTTT.

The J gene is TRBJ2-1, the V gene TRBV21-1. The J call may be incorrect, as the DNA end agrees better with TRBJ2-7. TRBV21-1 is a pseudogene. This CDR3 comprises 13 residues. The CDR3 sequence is CASSKVRVGEQYF. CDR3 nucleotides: TGTGCCAGCAGCAAGGTTAGGGTGGGCGAGCAGTACTTC.

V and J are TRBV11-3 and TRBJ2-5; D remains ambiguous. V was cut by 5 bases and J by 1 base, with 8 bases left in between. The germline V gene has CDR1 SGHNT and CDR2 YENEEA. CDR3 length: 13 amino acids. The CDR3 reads CASSTFGQETQYF. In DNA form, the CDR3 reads TGTGCCAGCAGCACCTTCGGCCAAGAGACCCAGTACTTC.

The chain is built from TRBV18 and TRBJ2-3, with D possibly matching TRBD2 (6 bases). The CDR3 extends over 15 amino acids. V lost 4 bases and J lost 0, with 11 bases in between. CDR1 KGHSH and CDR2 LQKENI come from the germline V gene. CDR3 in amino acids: CASSRRADSTDTQYF. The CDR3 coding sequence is TGTGCCAGCTCACGGAGGGCCGATAGCACAGATACGCAGTATTTT. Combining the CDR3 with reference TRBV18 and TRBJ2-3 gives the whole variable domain NAGVMQNPRHLVRRRGQEARLRCSPMKGHSHVYWYRQLPEEGLKFMVYLQKENIIDESGMPKERFSAEFPKEGPSILRIQQVVRGDSAAYFCASSRRADSTDTQYFGPGTRLTVL.

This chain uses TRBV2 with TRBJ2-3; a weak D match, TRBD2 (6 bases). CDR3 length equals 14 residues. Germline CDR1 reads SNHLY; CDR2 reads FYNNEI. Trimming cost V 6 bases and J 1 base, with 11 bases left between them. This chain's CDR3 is CASRSGQGTDTQYF. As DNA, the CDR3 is TGTGCCAGCAGGAGCGGGCAGGGCACAGATACGCAGTATTTT.

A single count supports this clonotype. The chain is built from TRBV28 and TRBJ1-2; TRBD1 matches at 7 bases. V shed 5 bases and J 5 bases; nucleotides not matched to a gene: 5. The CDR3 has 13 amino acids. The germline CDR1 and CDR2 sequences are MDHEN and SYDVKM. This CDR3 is CASSMTGLYGYTF. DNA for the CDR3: TGTGCCAGCAGTATGACAGGGCTATATGGCTACACCTTC.

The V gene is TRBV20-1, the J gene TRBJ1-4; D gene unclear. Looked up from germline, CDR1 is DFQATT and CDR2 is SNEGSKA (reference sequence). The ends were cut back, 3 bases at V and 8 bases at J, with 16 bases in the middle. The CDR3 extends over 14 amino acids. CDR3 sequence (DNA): TGCAGTGCTAGTGAACAAAGGCGTGGGGAAAAACTGTTTTTT. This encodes CSASEQRRGEKLFF.